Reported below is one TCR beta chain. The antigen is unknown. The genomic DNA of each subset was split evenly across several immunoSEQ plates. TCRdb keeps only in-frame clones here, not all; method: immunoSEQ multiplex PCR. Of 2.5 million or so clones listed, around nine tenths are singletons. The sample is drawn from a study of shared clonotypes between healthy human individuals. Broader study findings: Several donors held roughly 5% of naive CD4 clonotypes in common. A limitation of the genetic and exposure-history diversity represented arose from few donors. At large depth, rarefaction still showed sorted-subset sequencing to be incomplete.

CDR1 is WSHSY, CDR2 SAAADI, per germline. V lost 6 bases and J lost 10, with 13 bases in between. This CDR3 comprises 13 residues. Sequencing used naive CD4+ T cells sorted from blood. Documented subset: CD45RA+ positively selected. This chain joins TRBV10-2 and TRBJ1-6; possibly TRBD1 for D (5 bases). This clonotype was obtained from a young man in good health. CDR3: CASSDGGSSPLHF. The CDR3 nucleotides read TGCGCCAGCAGCGATGGGGGTAGCTCACCCCTCCACTTT.